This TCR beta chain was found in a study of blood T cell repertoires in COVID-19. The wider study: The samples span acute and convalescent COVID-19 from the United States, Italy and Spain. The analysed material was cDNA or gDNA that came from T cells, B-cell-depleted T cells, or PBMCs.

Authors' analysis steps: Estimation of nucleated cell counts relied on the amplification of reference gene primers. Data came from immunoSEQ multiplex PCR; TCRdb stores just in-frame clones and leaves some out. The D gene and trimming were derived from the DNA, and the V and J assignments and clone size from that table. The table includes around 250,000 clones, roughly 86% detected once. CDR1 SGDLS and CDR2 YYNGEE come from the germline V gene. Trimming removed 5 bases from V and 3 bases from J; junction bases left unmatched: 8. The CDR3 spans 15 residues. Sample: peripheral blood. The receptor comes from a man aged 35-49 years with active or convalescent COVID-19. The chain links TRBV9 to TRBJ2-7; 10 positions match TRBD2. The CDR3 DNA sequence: TGTGCCAGCAGTTGGGGAGTAGCGGGGGGCTACGAGCAGTACTTC. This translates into CASSWGVAGGYEQYF.